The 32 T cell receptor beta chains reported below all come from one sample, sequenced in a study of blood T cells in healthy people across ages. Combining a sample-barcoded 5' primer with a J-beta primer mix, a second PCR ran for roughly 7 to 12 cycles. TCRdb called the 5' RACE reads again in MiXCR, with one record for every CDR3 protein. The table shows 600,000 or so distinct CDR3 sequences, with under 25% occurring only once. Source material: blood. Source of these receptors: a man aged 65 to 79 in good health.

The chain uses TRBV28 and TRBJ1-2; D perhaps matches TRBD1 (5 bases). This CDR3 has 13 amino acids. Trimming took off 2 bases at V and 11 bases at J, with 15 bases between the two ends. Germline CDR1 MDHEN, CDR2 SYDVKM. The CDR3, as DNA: TGTGCCAGCAGTTTAGCGACCCCCGGGGGTTACACCTTC. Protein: CASSLATPGGYTF.

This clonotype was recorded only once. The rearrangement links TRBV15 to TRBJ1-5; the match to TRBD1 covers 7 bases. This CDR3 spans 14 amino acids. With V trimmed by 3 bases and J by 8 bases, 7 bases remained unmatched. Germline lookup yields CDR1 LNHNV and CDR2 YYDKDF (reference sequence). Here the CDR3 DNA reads TGTGCCACCAGCAGCCAGGGACAGCTTAAGCCCCAGCATTTT. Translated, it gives CATSSQGQLKPQHF.

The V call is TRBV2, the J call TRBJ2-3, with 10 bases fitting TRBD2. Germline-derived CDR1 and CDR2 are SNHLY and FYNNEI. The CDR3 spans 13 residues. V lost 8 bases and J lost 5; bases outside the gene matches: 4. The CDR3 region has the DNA TGTGCCAGCTACGGACTAGCGGTAGATACGCAGTATTTT. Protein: CASYGLAVDTQYF.

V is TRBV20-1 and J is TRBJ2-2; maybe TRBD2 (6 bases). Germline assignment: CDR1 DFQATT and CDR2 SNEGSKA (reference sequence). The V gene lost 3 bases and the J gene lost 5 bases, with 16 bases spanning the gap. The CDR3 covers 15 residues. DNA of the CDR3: TGCAGTGCTAGCTACGCGGGGTCGCGAACCGGGGAGCTGTTTTTT. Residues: CSASYAGSRTGELFF.

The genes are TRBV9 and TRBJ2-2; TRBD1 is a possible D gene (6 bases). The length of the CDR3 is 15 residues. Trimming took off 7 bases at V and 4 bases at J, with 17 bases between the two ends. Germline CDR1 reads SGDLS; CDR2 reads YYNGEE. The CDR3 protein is CASGPGDTITGELFF. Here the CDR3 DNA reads TGTGCCAGCGGGCCCGGGGACACAATCACCGGGGAGCTGTTTTTT.

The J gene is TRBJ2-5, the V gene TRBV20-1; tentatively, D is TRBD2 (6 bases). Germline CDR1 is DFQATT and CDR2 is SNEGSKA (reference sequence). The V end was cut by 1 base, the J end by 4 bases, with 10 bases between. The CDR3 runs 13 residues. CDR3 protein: CSARVGGRETQYF. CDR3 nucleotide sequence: TGCAGTGCTAGAGTGGGGGGACGAGAGACCCAGTACTTC.

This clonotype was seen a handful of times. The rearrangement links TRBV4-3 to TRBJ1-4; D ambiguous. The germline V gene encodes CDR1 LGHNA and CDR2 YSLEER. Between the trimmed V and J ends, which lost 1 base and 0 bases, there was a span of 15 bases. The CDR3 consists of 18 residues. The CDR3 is CASSQAWGLVATNEKLFF. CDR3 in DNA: TGCGCCAGCAGCCAAGCTTGGGGTCTCGTTGCAACTAATGAAAAACTGTTTTTT.

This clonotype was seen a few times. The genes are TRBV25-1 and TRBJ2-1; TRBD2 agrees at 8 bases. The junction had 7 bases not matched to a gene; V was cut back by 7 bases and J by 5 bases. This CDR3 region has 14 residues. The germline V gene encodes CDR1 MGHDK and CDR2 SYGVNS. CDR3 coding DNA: TGTGCCAGCAATAGGACTAGCAGTCACAATGAGCAGTTCTTC. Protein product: CASNRTSSHNEQFF.

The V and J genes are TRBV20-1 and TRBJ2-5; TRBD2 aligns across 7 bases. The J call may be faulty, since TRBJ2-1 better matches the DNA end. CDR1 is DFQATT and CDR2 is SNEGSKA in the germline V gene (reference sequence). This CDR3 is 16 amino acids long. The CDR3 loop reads CSARTPTSSLGNEQFF. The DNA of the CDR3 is TGCAGTGCTAGAACCCCGACTAGCTCTCTAGGTAATGAGCAGTTCTTC.

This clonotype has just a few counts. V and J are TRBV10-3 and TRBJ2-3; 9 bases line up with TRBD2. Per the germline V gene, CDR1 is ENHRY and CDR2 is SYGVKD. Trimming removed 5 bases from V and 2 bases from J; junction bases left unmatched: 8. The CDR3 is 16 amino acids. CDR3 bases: TGTGCCATCAGTAAAGTAGCGGGAGACCCCACAGATACGCAGTATTTT. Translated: CAISKVAGDPTDTQYF.

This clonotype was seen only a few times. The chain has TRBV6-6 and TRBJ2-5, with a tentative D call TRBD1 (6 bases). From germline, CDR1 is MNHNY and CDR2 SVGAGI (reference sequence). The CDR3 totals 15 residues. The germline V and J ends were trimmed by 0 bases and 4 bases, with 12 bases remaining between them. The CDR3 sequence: CASSYSSGTPETQYF. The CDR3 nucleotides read TGTGCCAGCAGTTACTCCTCCGGGACACCAGAGACCCAGTACTTC.

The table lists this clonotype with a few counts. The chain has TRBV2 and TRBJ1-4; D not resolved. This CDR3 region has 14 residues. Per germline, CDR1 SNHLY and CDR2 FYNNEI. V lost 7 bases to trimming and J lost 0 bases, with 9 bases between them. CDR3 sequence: CASKGETTNEKLFF. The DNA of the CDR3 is TGTGCCAGCAAGGGAGAAACAACTAATGAAAAACTGTTTTTT.

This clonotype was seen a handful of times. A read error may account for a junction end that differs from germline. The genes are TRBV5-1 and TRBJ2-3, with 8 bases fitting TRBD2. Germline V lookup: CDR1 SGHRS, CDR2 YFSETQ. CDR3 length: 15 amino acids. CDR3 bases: TGCGCCCGCAGCGTGGGACTAGACGTCGCAGATACGCAGTATTTT. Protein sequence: CARSVGLDVADTQYF. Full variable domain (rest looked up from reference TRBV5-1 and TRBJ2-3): KAGVTQTPRYLIKTRGQQVTLSCSPISGHRSVSWYQQTPGQGLQFLFEYFSETQRNKGNFPGRFSGRQFSNSRSEMNVSTLELGDSALYLCARSVGLDVADTQYFGPGTRLTVL.

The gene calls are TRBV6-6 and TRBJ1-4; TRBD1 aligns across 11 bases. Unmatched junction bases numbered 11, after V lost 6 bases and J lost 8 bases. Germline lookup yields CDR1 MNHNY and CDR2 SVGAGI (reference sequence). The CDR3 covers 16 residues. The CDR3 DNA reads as TGTGCCAGCAGCCCCACGGGGACAGGGGGGATCGAAAAACTGTTTTTT. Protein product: CASSPTGTGGIEKLFF.

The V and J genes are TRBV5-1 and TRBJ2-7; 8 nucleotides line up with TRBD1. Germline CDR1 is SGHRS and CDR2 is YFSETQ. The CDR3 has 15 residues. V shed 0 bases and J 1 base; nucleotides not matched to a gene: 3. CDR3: CASSLDRTGSYEQYF. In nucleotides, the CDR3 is TGCGCCAGCAGCTTGGATAGGACAGGGTCCTACGAGCAGTACTTC.

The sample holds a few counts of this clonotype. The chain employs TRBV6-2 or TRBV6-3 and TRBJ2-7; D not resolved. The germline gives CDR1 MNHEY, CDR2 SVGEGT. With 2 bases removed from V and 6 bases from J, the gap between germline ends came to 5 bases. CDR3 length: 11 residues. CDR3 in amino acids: CASSYLGEQYF. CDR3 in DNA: TGTGCCAGCAGTTACCTCGGCGAGCAGTACTTC.

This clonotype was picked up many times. The CDR3 here is CATSDLETQYF. The CDR3 DNA reads TGTGCCACCAGTGATCTGGAGACCCAGTACTTC. This chain joins TRBV24-1 and TRBJ2-5; no clear D gene. The germline CDR1 and CDR2 sequences are KGHDR and SFDVKD. V dropped 3 bases and J dropped 5 bases, with 3 bases sitting between them. The CDR3 covers 11 residues.

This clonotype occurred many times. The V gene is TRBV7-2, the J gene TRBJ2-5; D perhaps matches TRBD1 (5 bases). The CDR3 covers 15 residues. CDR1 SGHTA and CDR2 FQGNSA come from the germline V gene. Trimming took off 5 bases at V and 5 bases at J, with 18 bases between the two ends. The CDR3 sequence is CASSKSRALGETQYF. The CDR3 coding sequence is TGTGCCAGCAGCAAGTCCAGGGCCCTTGGGGAGACCCAGTACTTC.

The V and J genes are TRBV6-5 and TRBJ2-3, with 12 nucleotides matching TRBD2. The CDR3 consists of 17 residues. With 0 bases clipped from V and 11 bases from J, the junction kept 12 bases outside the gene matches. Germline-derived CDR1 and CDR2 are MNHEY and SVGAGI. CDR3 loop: CASSYSPLGLAGAGQYF. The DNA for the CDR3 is TGTGCCAGCAGTTACTCCCCTTTGGGACTAGCGGGTGCGGGGCAGTATTTT.

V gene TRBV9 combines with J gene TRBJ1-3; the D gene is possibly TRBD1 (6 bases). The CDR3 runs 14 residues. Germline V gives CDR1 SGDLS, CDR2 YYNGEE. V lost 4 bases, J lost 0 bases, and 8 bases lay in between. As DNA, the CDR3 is TGTGCCAGCAGCTGGGACATCTCTGGAAACACCATATATTTT. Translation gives CASSWDISGNTIYF.

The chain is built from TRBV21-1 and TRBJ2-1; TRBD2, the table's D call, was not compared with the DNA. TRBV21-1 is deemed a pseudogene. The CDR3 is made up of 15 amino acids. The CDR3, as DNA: TGTGCCAGCAGCTTGGTCGGGGGGGCCAGGGACGAGCAGTTCTTC. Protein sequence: CASSLVGGARDEQFF.

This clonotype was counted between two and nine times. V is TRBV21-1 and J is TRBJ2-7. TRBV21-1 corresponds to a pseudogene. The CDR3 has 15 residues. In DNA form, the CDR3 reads TGTGCCAGCAGCAAAGTCAAGCGGGAGGCTCTCGAGCAGTACTTC. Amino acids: CASSKVKREALEQYF.

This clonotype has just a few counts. The CDR3 nucleotides read TGTGCCAGCAGTACTAGCGGGAGCGTCGACAATGAGCAGTTCTTC. Encoded protein: CASSTSGSVDNEQFF. J is TRBJ2-1 and V is TRBV7-3; TRBD2 matches 11 bases. The CDR3 is made up of 15 amino acids. The V gene end was trimmed by 6 bases and the J gene end by 5 bases; junction bases not matched to a gene: 6. The germline gives CDR1 SGHTA, CDR2 FQGTGA.

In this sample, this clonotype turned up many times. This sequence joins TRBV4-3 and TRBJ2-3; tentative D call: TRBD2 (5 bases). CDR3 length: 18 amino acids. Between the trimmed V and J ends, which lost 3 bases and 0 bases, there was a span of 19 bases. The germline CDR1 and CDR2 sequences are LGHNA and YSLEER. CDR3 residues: CASSQDLTEAPSTDTQYF. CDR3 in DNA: TGCGCCAGCAGCCAGGATCTCACGGAGGCCCCTAGCACAGATACGCAGTATTTT.

DNA of the CDR3: TGTGCCAGCAGTTTATGGGAGGTTAGCGGGAGTTTCTCAGATACGCAGTATTTT. This codes for CASSLWEVSGSFSDTQYF. The rearrangement links TRBV28 to TRBJ2-3, with 9 nucleotides matching TRBD2. The V and J ends lost 0 bases and 4 bases, in that order; junction bases with no gene match: 11. CDR1 is MDHEN and CDR2 is SYDVKM in the germline V gene. This CDR3 is built from 18 residues.

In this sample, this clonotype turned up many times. The CDR3 DNA reads as TGTGCCAGCAGCGGCTTCGCCTACAATGAGCAGTTCTTC. As protein: CASSGFAYNEQFF. V and J are TRBV14 and TRBJ2-1; no clear D gene. CDR1 is SGHDN and CDR2 is FVKESK in the germline V gene. V was pared by 5 bases and J by 2 bases, with 7 bases between. The CDR3 has 13 amino acids.

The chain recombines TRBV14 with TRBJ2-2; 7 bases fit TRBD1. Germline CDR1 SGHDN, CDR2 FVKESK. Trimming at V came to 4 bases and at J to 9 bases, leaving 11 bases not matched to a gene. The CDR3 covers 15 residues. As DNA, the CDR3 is TGTGCCAGCAGCCCAGGGGGATTTCCGGACAGGGAGCTGTTTTTT. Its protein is CASSPGGFPDRELFF.

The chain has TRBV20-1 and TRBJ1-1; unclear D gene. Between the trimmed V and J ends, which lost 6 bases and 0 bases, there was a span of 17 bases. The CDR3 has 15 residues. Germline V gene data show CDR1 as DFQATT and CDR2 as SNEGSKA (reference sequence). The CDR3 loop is CSARMYALMNTEAFF. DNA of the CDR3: TGCAGTGCCCGAATGTATGCCCTCATGAACACTGAAGCTTTCTTT.

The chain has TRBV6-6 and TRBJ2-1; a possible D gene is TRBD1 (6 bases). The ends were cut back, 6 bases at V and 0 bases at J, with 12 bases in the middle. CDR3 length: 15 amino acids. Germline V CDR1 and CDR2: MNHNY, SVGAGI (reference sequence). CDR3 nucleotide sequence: TGTGCCAGCAGATCTACAGGGAGCTCCTACAATGAGCAGTTCTTC. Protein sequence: CASRSTGSSYNEQFF.

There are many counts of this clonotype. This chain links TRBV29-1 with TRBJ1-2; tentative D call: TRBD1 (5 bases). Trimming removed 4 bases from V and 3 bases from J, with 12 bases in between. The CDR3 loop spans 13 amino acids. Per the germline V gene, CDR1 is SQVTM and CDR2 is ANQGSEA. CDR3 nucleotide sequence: TGCAGCGTTGGGGGACCGCGGGACTATGGCTACACCTTC. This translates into CSVGGPRDYGYTF.

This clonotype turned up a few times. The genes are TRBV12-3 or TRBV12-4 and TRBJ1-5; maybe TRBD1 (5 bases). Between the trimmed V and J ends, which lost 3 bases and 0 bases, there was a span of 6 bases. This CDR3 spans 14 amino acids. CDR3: CASSFDSSNQPQHF. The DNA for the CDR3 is TGTGCCAGCAGTTTCGACAGTAGCAATCAGCCCCAGCATTTT.

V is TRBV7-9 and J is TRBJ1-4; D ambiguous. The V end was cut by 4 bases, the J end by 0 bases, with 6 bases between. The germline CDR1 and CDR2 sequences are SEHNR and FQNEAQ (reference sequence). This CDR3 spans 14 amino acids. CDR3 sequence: CASSYSTTNEKLFF. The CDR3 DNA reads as TGTGCCAGCAGCTACAGTACAACTAATGAAAAACTGTTTTTT.